This T cell receptor beta chain is drawn from a study of blood T cell repertoires in COVID-19. About the study: T cells, B-cell-depleted T cells, or PBMCs provided the cDNA or gDNA that served as material.

The CDR3 is 15 residues long. Looked up from germline, CDR1 is SGHAT and CDR2 is FQNNGV. Trimming cost V 3 bases and J 5 bases; bases outside gene matches: 9. How the authors handled the data: From reference gene primer amplification, estimates of nucleated cell counts were derived. Method: immunoSEQ multiplex PCR; TCRdb's copy keeps in-frame clones and lacks some. V and J calls and clone size are copied from that table; D and trimming were computed from the DNA. This table has tens of thousands of clones, over 75% appearing once. Sequences were obtained from peripheral blood. V gene TRBV11-2 combines with J gene TRBJ2-5; 7 nucleotides match TRBD1. The clonotype was recovered from an older woman with active COVID-19. The CDR3: CASSFYRQGRETQYF. The CDR3 bases are TGTGCCAGCAGCTTTTACCGACAGGGACGGGAGACCCAGTACTTC.